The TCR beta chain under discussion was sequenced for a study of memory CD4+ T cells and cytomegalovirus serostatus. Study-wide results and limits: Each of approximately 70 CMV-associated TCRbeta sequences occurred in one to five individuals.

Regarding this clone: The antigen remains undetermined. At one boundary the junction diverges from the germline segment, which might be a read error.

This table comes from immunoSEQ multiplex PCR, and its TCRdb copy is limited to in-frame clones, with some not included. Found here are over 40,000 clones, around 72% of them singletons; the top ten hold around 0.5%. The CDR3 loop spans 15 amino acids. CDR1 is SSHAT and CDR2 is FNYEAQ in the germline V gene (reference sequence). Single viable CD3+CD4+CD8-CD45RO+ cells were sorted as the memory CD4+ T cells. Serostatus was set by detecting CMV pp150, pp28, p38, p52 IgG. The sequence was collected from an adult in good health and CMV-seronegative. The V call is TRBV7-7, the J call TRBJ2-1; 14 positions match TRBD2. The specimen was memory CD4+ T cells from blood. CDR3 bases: TGTGCTAGCAGCTTAGGGACTAGCGGGGGAAGGGAGCAGTTCTTC. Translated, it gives CASSLGTSGGREQFF.